Listed here are 4 T cell receptor beta chains from one sample, sequenced in a study of blood T cells in healthy people across ages. Primed by a sample-barcoded 5' primer and a J-beta primer mix, a second PCR proceeded for about 6 to 12 cycles. TCRdb re-called the 5' RACE reads through MiXCR, storing one row per CDR3 protein. The table includes approximately 1,000,000 distinct CDR3 sequences, 45% detected once. The specimen was blood. These receptors came from a woman aged 55-75 years in good health.

The chain links TRBV11-2 to TRBJ2-1; TRBD1 aligns across 8 bases. Per the germline V gene, CDR1 is SGHAT and CDR2 is FQNNGV. The CDR3 is 15 residues long. V lost 4 bases and J lost 7; bases outside the gene matches: 9. The CDR3 reads CASSSLDRGGNEQFF. The CDR3 bases are TGTGCCAGCAGCTCCTTAGACAGGGGTGGTAATGAGCAGTTCTTC. The full variable domain, with the rest looked up from reference TRBV11-2 and TRBJ2-1, is EAGVAQSPRYKIIEKRQSVAFWCNPISGHATLYWYQQILGQGPKLLIQFQNNGVVDDSQLPKDRFSAERLKGVDSTLKIQPAKLEDSAVYLCASSSLDRGGNEQFFGPGTRLTVL.

This clonotype was recorded at least ten times. The V and J genes are TRBV15 and TRBJ1-2, with D unclear. The CDR3 totals 13 residues. Germline CDR1 reads LNHNV; CDR2 reads YYDKDF (reference sequence). The V end lost 6 bases, the J end lost 2 bases, and 10 bases lay between the germline ends. In nucleotides, the CDR3 is TGTGCCACCAGTAGGACGGTCAACTATGGCTACACCTTC. Translated, it gives CATSRTVNYGYTF.

This clonotype was observed a single time. At one end the junction does not follow the germline gene, possibly because of a read error. The chain recombines TRBV27 with TRBJ1-2; 8 bases match TRBD1. Germline values: CDR1 MNHEY, CDR2 SMNVEV (reference sequence). The CDR3 has 14 amino acids. The CDR3 region is CASSWTGMAYGYIF. The CDR3 bases are TGTGCCAGCAGTTGGACAGGGATGGCCTATGGCTACATCTTC.

This clonotype was observed a few times. The chain joins TRBV7-2 to TRBJ2-1; 12 bases map to TRBD2. The CDR3 has 15 amino acids. Trimming cost V 7 bases and J 10 bases; bases outside gene matches: 11. The V gene's germline CDR1 is SGHTA and CDR2 FQGNSA. CDR3 nucleotide sequence: TGTGCCAGCACGCCTAGCGGGAGGGCCAGCTGGGAGCAGTTCTTC. This encodes CASTPSGRASWEQFF. Looking up the rest from reference TRBV7-2 and TRBJ2-1 gives the full variable domain: GAGVSQSPSNKVTEKGKDVELRCDPISGHTALYWYRQSLGQGLEFLIYFQGNSAPDKSGLPSDRFSAERTGGSVSTLTIQRTQQEDSAVYLCASTPSGRASWEQFFGPGTRLTVL.